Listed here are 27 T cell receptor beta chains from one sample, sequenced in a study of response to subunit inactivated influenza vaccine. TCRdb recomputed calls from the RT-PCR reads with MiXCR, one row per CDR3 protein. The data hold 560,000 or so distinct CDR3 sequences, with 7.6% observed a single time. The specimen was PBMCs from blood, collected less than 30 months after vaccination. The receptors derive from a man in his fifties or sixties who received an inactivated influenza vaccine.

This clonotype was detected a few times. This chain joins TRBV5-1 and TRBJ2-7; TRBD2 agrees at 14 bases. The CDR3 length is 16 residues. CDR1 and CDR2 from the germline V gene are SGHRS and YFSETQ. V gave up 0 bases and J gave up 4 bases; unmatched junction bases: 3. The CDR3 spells CASSLETSGRAYEQYF. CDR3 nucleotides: TGCGCCAGCAGCTTGGAGACTAGCGGGAGGGCGTACGAGCAGTACTTC. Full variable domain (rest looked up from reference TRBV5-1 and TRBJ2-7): KAGVTQTPRYLIKTRGQQVTLSCSPISGHRSVSWYQQTPGQGLQFLFEYFSETQRNKGNFPGRFSGRQFSNSRSEMNVSTLELGDSALYLCASSLETSGRAYEQYFGPGTRLTVT.

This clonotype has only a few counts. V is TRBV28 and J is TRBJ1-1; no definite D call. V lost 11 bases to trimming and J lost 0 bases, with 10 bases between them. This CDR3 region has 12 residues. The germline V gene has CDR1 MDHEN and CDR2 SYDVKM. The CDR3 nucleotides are TGTGCCGTGGCTTCCATGAACACTGAAGCTTTCTTT. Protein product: CAVASMNTEAFF.

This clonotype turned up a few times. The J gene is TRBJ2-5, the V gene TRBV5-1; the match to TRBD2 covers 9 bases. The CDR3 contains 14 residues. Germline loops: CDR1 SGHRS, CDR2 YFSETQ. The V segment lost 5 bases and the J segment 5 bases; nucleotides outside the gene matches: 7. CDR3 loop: CASSQRLAGETQYF. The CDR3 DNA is TGCGCCAGCAGTCAACGGCTAGCGGGGGAGACCCAGTACTTC.

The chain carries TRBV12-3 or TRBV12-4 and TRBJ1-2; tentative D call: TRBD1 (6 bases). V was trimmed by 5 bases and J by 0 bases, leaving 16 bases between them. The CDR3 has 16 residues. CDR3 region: CASSDPPDRANYGYTF. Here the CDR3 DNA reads TGTGCCAGCAGTGACCCGCCGGACAGAGCTAACTATGGCTACACCTTC.

The CDR3 spells CASSETAYNSPLHF. CDR3 DNA sequence: TGTGCCAGCAGCGAGACAGCCTATAATTCACCCCTCCACTTT. The chain links TRBV3-1 to TRBJ1-6, with a weak D call TRBD1 (5 bases). Germline CDR1 reads LGHDT; CDR2 reads YNNKEL (reference sequence). The CDR3 contains 14 residues. Between the trimmed V and J ends, which lost 5 bases and 2 bases, there was a span of 7 bases.

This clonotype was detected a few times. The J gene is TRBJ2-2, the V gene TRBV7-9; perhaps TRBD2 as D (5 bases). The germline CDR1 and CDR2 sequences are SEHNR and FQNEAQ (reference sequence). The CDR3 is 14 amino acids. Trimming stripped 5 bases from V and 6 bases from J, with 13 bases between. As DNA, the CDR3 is TGTGCCAGCAGCGCTTGGGAGTTCGCCGGGGAGCTGTTTTTT. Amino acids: CASSAWEFAGELFF.

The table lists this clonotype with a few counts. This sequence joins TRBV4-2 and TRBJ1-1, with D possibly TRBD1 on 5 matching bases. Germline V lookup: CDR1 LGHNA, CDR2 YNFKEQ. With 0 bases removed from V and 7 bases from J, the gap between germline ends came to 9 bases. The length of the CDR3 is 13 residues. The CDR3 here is CASSQERGVEAFF. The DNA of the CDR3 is TGTGCCAGCAGCCAAGAAAGAGGGGTTGAAGCTTTCTTT.

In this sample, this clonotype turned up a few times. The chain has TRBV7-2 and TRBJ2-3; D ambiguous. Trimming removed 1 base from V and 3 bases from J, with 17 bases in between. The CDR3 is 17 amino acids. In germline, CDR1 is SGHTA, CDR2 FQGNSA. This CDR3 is CASSLGVLPGLTDTQYF. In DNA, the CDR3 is TGTGCCAGCAGCTTAGGGGTCCTCCCGGGTTTGACAGATACGCAGTATTTT.

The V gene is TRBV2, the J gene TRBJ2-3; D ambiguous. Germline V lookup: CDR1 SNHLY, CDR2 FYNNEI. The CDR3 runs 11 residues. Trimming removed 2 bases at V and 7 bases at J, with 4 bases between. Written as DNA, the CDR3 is TGTGCCAGCAGTGAAATATATACGCAGTATTTT. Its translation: CASSEIYTQYF.

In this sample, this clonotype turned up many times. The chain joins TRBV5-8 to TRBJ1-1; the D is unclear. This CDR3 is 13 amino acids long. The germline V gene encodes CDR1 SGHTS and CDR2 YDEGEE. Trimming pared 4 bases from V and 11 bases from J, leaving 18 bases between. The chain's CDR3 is CASSPKSLRGAFF. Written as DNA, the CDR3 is TGTGCCAGCAGCCCAAAAAGCCTACGCGGGGCTTTCTTT.

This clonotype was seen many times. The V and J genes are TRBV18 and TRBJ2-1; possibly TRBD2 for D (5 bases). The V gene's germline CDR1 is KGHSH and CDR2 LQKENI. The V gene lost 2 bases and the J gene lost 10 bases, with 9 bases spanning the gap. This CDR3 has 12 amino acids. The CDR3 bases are TGTGCCAGCTCACCAGTAAGGGAGGAGCAGTTCTTC. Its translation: CASSPVREEQFF.

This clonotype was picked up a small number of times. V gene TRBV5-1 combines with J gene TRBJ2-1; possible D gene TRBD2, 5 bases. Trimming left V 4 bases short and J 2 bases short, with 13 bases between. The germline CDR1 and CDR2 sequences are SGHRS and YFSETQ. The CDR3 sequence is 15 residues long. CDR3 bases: TGCGCCAGCAGCCCCCCCGGGGATCCCTACAATGAGCAGTTCTTC. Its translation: CASSPPGDPYNEQFF.

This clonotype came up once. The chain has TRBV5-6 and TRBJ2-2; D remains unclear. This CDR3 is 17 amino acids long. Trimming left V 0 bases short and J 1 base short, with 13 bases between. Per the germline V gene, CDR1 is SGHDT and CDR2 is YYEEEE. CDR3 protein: CASSLADVHLNTGELFF. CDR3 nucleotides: TGTGCCAGCAGCTTGGCCGACGTGCACCTGAACACCGGGGAGCTGTTTTTT. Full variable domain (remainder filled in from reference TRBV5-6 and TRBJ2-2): DAGVTQSPTHLIKTRGQQVTLRCSPKSGHDTVSWYQQALGQGPQFIFQYYEEEERQRGNFPDRFSGHQFPNYSSELNVNALLLGDSALYLCASSLADVHLNTGELFFGEGSRLTVL.

CDR3: CSARDLERERGETQYF. The CDR3 bases are TGCAGTGCTAGAGATTTAGAGCGGGAGAGGGGAGAGACCCAGTACTTC. The chain combines TRBV20-1 with TRBJ2-5, with TRBD2 matching over 8 bases. From germline, CDR1 is DFQATT and CDR2 SNEGSKA (reference sequence). This CDR3 has 16 amino acids. Trimming cost V 0 bases and J 4 bases; bases outside gene matches: 10.

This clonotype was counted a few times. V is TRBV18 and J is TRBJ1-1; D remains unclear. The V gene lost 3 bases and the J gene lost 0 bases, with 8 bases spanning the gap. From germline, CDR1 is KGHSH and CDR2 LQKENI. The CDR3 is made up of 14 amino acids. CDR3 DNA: TGTGCCAGCTCACCCGAGGTGATGAACACTGAAGCTTTCTTT. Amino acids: CASSPEVMNTEAFF.

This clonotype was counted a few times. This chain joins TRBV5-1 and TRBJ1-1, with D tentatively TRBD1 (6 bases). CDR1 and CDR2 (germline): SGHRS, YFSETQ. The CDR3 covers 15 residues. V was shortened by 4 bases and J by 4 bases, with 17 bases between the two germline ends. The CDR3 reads CASSTQQGSGTEAFF. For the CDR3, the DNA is TGCGCCAGCAGCACCCAACAGGGATCGGGCACTGAAGCTTTCTTT.

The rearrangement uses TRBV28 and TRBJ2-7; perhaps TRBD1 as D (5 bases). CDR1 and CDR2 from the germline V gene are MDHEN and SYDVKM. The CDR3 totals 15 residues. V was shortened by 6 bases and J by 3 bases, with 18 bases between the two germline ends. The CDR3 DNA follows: TGTGCCAGCAGGCGGACACCAGCCACCAACTACGAGCAGTACTTC. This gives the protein CASRRTPATNYEQYF.

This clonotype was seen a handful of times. The CDR3 DNA reads TGTGCCATCAGCATTACAGGGCAAGAGACCCAGTACTTC. Translation: CAISITGQETQYF. The chain has TRBV10-3 and TRBJ2-5, with D perhaps TRBD1 (6 bases). Trimming cost V 6 bases and J 2 bases, with 10 bases left between them. There are 13 residues in the CDR3. Germline CDR1 and CDR2: ENHRY and SYGVKD.

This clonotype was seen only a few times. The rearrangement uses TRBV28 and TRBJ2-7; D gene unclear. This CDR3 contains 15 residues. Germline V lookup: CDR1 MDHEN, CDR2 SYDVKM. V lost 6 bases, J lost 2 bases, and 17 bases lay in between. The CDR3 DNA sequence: TGTGCCAGCAGCCCCGTAGGCAGAGCCACCTACGAGCAGTACTTC. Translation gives CASSPVGRATYEQYF.

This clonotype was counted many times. This CDR3 reads CASSFLLGSEQYF. CDR3 nucleotides: TGTGCCAGCAGTTTTTTGTTGGGAAGCGAGCAGTACTTC. The V and J genes are TRBV12-3 or TRBV12-4 and TRBJ2-7; no clear D. This CDR3 region has 13 residues. V lost 3 bases and J lost 6, with 12 bases in between.

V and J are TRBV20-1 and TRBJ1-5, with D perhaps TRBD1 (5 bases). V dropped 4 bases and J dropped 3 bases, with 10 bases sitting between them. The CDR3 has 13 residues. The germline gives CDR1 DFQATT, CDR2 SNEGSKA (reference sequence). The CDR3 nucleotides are TGCAGTGCTACTAAGACAGCCAATCAGCCCCAGCATTTT. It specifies CSATKTANQPQHF.

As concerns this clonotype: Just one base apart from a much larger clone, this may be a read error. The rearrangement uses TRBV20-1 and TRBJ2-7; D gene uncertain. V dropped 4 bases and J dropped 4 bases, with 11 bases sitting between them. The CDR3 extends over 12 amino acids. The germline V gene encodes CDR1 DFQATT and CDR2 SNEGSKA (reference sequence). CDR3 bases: TGCAGTGCTACCAGGCCGGTGTACGAGCAGTACTTC. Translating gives CSATRPVYEQYF.

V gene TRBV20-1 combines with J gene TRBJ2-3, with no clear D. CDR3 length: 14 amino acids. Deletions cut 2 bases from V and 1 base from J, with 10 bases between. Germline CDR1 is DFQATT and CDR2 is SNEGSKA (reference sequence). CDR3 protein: CSARPGMGTDTQYF. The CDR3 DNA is TGCAGTGCTAGACCAGGAATGGGCACAGATACGCAGTATTTT.

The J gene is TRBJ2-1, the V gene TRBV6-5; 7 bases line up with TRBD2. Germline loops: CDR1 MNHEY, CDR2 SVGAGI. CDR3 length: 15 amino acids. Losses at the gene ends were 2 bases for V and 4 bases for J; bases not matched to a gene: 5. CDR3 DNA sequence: TGTGCCAGCAGTTACGGGGGGGGGATTTACAATGAGCAGTTCTTC. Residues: CASSYGGGIYNEQFF.

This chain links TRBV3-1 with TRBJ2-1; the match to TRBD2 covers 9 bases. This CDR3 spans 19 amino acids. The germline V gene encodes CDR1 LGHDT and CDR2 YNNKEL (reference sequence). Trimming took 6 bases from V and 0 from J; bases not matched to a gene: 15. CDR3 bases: TGTGCCAGCAGTCTTGTGGGGGATTCAGCGGGAGGCTCCTACAATGAGCAGTTCTTC. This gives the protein CASSLVGDSAGGSYNEQFF.

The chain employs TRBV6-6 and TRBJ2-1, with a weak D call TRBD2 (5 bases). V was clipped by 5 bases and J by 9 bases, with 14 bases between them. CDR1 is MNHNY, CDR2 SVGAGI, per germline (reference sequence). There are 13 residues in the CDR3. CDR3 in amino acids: CASSLGLLGEQFF. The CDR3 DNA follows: TGTGCCAGCAGTCTCGGACTGCTGGGTGAGCAGTTCTTC.

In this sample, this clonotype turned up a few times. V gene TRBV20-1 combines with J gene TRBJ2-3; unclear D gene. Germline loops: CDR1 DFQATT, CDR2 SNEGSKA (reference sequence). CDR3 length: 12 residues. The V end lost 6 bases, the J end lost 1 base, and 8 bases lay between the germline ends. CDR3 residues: CSALTRTDTQYF. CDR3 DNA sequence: TGCAGTGCATTGACCCGCACAGATACGCAGTATTTT.